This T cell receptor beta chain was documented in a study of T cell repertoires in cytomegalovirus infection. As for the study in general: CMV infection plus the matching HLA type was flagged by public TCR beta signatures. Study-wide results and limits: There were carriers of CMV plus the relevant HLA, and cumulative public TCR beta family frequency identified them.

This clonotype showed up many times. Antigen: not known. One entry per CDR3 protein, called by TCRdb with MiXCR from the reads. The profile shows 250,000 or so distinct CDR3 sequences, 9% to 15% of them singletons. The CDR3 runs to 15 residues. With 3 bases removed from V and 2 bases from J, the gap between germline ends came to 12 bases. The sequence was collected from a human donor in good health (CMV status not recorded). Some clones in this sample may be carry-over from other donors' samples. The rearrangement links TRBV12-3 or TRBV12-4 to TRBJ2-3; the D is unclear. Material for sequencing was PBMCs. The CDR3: CASSFLSVPTDTQYF. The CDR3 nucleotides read TGTGCCAGCAGTTTTCTAAGCGTCCCCACAGATACGCAGTATTTT.